This T cell receptor (beta chain) was sequenced in a study of blood T cell repertoires in COVID-19. Per the germline V gene, CDR1 is SGHDT and CDR2 is YYEEEE. V was shortened by 1 base and J by 4 bases, with 12 bases between the two germline ends. The CDR3 is made up of 16 amino acids. Data came from immunoSEQ multiplex PCR; TCRdb stores just in-frame clones and leaves some out. The sample has hundreds of thousands of clones; over 70% are singletons. Sequencing was performed on peripheral blood. This receptor was identified in a woman between 35 and 50 years old who had recovered from COVID-19. The chain combines TRBV5-6 with TRBJ2-6; no reliable D call. The CDR3 reads CASSLSVSRGANVLTF. Written as DNA, the CDR3 is TGTGCCAGCAGCTTGTCCGTTTCGAGGGGGGCCAACGTCCTGACTTTC.